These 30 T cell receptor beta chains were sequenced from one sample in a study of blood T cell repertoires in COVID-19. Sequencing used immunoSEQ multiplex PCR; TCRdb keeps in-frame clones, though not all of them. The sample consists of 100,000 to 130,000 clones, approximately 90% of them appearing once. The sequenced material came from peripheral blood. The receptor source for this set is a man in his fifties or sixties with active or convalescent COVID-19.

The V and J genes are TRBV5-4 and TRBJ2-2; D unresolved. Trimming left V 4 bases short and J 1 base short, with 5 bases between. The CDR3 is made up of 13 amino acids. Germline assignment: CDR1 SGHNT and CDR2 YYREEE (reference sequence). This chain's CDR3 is CASSIRNTGELFF. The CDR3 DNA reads TGTGCCAGCAGCATTCGGAACACCGGGGAGCTGTTTTTT.

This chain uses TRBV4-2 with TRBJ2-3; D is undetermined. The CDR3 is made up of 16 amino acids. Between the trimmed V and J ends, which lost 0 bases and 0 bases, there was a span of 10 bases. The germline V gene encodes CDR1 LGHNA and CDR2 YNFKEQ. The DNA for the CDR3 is TGTGCCAGCAGCCAAGATTACGACTCGAGCACAGATACGCAGTATTTT. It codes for CASSQDYDSSTDTQYF.

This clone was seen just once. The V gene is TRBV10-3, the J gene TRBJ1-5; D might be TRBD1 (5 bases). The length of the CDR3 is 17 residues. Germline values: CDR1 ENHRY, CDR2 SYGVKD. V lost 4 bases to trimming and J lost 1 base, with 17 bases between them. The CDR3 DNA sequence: TGTGCCATCAGTGGGGGGACTGGAGTGGGCAGCAATCAGCCCCAGCATTTT. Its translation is CAISGGTGVGSNQPQHF.

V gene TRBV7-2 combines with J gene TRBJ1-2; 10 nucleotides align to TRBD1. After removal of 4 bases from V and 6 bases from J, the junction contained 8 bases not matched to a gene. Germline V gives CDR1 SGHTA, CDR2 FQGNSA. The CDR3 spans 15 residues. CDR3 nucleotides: TGTGCCAGCAGCTCCAGGACAGGGGGAGGGGATGGCTACACCTTC. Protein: CASSSRTGGGDGYTF.

The CDR3 DNA sequence: TGTGCCAGCAGCAAAGGGGGGGACAGTTCCTACGAGCAGTACTTC. It yields the protein CASSKGGDSSYEQYF. This sequence joins TRBV21-1 and TRBJ2-7; no check of the table's D call, TRBD1, against the DNA was made. TRBV21-1 constitutes a pseudogene. CDR3 length: 15 amino acids.

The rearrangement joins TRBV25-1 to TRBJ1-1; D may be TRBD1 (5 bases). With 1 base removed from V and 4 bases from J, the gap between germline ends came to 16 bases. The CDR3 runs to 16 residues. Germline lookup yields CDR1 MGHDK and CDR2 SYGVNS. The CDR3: CASSEWDSPVATEAFF. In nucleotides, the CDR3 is TGTGCCAGCAGTGAATGGGACTCCCCCGTAGCCACTGAAGCTTTCTTT.

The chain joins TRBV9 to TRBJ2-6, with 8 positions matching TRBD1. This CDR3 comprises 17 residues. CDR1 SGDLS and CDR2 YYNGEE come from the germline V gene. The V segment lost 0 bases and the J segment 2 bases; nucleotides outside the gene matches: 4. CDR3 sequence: CASSVESGGAGANVLTF. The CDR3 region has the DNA TGTGCCAGCAGCGTAGAGTCAGGGGGCGCTGGGGCCAACGTCCTGACTTTC.

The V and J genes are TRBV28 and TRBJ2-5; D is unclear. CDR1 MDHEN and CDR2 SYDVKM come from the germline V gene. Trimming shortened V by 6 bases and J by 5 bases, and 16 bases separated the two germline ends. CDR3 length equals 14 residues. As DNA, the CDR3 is TGTGCCAGCAGCCGATCCAGCAGGTCTGAGACCCAGTACTTC. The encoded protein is CASSRSSRSETQYF.

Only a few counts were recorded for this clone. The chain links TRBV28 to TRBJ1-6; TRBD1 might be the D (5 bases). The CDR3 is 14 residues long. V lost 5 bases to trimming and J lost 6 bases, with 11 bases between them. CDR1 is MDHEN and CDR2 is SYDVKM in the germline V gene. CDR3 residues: CASSLPQGNSPLHF. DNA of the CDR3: TGTGCCAGCAGTCTACCCCAGGGTAATTCACCCCTCCACTTT.

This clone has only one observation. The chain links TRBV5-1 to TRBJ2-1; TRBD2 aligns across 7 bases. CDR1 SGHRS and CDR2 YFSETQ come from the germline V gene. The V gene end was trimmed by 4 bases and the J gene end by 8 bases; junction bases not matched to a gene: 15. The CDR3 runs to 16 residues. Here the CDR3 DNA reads TGCGCCAGCAGCCCCCACCGGGCGGGAGTTAAGGATGAGCAGTTCTTC. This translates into CASSPHRAGVKDEQFF.

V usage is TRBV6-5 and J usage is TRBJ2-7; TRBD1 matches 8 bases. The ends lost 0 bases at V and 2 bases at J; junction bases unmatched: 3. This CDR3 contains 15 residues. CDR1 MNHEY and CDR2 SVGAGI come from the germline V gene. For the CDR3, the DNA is TGTGCCAGCAGTTACTCGGCAGGGGGCCCCTACGAGCAGTACTTC. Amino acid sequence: CASSYSAGGPYEQYF.

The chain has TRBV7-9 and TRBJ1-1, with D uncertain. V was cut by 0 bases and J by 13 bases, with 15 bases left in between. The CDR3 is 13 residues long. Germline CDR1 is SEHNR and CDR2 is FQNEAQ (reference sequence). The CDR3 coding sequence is TGTGCCAGCAGCTTAGCGCTGGCAGGAAGTTGTTTCTTT. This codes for CASSLALAGSCFF.

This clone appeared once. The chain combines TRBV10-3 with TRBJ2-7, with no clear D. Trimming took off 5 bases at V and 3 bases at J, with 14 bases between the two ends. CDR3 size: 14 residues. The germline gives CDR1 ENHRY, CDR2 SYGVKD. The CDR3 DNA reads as TGTGCCATCAGTTCTTCCACTATCCTCTACGAGCAGTACTTC. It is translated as CAISSSTILYEQYF.

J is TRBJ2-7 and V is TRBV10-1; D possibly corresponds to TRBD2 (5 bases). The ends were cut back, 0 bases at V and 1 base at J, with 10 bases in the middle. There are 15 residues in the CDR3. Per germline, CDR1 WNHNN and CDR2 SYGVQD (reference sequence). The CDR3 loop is CASSESGELSYEQYF. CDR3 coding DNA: TGCGCCAGCAGTGAGTCCGGGGAACTATCCTACGAGCAGTACTTC.

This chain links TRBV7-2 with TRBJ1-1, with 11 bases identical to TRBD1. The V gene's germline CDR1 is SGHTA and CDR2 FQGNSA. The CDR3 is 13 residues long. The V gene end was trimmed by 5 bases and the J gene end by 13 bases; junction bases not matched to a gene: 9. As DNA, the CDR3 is TGTGCCAGCAGCCTACCGGGACAGGGGGTCGTTTTCTTT. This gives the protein CASSLPGQGVVFF. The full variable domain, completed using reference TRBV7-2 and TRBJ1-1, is GAGVSQSPSNKVTEKGKDVELRCDPISGHTALYWYRQSLGQGLEFLIYFQGNSAPDKSGLPSDRFSAERTGGSVSTLTIQRTQQEDSAVYLCASSLPGQGVVFFGQGTRLTVV.

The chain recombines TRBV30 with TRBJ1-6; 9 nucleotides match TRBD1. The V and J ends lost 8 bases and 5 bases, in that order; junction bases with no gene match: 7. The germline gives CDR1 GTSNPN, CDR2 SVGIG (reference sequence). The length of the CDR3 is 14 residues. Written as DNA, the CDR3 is TGTGCCGGGCTGGGACAGGGTGATAATTCACCCCTCCACTTT. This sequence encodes CAGLGQGDNSPLHF.

CDR3 sequence: CASSAGEKETQYF. The DNA of the CDR3 is TGTGCCAGCTCAGCGGGAGAAAAAGAGACCCAGTACTTC. V is TRBV18 and J is TRBJ2-5, with 7 bases identical to TRBD2. V was pared by 5 bases and J by 3 bases, with 3 bases of the junction left unmatched. From germline, CDR1 is KGHSH and CDR2 LQKENI. The CDR3 spans 13 residues.

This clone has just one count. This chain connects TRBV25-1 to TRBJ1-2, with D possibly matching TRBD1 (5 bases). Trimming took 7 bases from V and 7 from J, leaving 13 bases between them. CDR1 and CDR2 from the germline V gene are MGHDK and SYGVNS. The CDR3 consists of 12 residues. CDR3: CASTGGRGGYTF. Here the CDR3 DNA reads TGTGCCAGCACCGGGGGTCGGGGTGGCTACACCTTC.

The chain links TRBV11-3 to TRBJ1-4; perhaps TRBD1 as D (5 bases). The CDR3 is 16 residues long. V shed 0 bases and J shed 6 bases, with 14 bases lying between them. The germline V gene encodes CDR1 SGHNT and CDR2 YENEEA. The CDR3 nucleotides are TGTGCCAGCAGCTTAGACCAACAGGCCCAGGATGAAAAACTGTTTTTT. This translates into CASSLDQQAQDEKLFF.

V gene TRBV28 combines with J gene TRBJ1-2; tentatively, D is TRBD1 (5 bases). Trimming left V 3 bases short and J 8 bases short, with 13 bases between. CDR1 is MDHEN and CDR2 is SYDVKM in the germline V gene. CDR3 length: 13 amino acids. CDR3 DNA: TGTGCCAGCAGTTTTCCTCGGGGGAACGGCTACACCTTC. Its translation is CASSFPRGNGYTF.

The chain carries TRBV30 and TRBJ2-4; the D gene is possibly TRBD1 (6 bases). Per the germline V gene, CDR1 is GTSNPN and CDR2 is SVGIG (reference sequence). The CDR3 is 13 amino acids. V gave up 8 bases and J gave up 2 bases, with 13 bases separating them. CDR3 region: CASAGAPKNIQYF. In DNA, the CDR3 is TGTGCCAGCGCAGGGGCACCCAAAAACATTCAGTACTTC.

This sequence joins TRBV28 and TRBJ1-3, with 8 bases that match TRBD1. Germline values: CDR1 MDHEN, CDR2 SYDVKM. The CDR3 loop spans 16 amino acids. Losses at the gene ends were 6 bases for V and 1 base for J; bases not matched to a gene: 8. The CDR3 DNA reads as TGTGCCAGCAGAGTTTGGCAGGGGGCTTCTGGAAACACCATATATTTT. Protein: CASRVWQGASGNTIYF.

For the CDR3, the DNA is TGTGCCAGCACCATAGCGGGAGAACAAGAGACCCAGTACTTC. Residues: CASTIAGEQETQYF. The V call is TRBV2, the J call TRBJ2-5, with 9 bases lining up with TRBD2. J gave up 2 bases and V 7 bases, and 5 bases lay outside the gene matches. The CDR3 is 14 residues long. Germline lookup yields CDR1 SNHLY and CDR2 FYNNEI.

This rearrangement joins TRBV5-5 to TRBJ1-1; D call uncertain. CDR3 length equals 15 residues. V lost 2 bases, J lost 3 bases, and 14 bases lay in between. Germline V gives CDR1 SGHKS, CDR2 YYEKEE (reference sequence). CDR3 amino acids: CASSLSPGVDTEAFF. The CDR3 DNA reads TGTGCCAGCAGCTTATCCCCGGGAGTGGACACTGAAGCTTTCTTT.

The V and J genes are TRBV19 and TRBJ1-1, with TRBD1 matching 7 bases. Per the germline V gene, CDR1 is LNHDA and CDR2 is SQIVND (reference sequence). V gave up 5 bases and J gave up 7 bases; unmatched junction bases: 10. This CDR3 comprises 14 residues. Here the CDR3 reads CASSPRTGAIEAFF. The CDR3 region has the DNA TGTGCCAGTAGTCCACGGACAGGCGCTATTGAAGCTTTCTTT.

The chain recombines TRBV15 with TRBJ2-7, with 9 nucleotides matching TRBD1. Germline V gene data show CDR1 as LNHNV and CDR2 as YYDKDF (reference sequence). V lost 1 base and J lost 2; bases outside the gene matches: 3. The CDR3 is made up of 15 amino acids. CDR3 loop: CATSRGTGEAYEQYF. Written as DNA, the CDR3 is TGTGCCACCAGCAGAGGGACAGGGGAGGCCTACGAGCAGTACTTC. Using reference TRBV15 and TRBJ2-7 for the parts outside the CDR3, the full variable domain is DAMVIQNPRYQVTQFGKPVTLSCSQTLNHNVMYWYQQKSSQAPKLLFHYYDKDFNNEADTPDNFQSRRPNTSFCFLDIRSPGLGDTAMYLCATSRGTGEAYEQYFGPGTRLTVT.

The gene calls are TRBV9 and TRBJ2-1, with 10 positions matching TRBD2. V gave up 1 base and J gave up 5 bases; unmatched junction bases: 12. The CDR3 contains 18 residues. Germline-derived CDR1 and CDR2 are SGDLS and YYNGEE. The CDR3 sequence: CASSVTLETLAGDNEQFF. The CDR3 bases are TGTGCCAGCAGCGTAACCCTTGAGACTCTAGCGGGAGACAATGAGCAGTTCTTC.

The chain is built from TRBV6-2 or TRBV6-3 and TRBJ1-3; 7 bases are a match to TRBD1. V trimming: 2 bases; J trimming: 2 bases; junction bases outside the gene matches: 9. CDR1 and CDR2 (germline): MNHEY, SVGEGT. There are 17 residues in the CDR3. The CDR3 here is CASSYGPQGTPGNTIYF. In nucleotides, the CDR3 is TGTGCCAGCAGTTACGGCCCACAGGGGACCCCTGGAAACACCATATATTTT.

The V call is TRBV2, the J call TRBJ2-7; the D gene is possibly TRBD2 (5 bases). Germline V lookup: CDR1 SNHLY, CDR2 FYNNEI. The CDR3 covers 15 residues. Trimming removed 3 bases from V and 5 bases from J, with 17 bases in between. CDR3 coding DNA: TGTGCCAGCAGTGAGGTCAAGCTCCTGAGGGACGAGCAGTACTTC. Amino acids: CASSEVKLLRDEQYF.

CDR3 sequence: CASSDNAGTEDIQYF. CDR3 bases: TGTGCCAGCAGCGATAACGCCGGGACAGAAGACATTCAGTACTTC. The chain uses TRBV5-4 and TRBJ2-4, with TRBD1 identical over 7 bases. With V trimmed by 4 bases and J by 8 bases, 12 bases remained unmatched. CDR3 size: 15 residues. CDR1 SGHNT and CDR2 YYREEE come from the germline V gene (reference sequence).